A single sample is the source of the 9 T cell receptor beta chains below, sequenced in a study of T cell responses to AZD1222 COVID-19 vaccine. The assay was immunoSEQ multiplex PCR, and TCRdb's table has in-frame clones only and misses some. This sample has some 100,000 clones, with around nine tenths found just once. Material: peripheral blood, obtained on day 0 of AZD1222 vaccination. These receptors were collected from an adult in good health.

The chain carries TRBV30 and TRBJ1-2, with D hard to call. The CDR3 length is 11 residues. V lost 2 bases and J 1 base, leaving 2 bases between the germline ends. Germline V lookup: CDR1 GTSNPN, CDR2 SVGIG (reference sequence). The CDR3 spells CAWSNNYGYTF. CDR3 bases: TGTGCCTGGAGTAATAACTATGGCTACACCTTC.

The chain combines TRBV7-9 with TRBJ2-2; D gene uncertain. The CDR3 spans 11 residues. V was cut by 5 bases and J by 4 bases, with 2 bases left in between. Germline CDR1 SEHNR, CDR2 FQNEAQ (reference sequence). CDR3 in amino acids: CASSPTGELFF. The CDR3 DNA reads TGTGCCAGCAGCCCCACCGGGGAGCTGTTTTTT.

This clone was seen more than once but under ten times. The J gene is TRBJ2-1, the V gene TRBV24-1, with D tentatively TRBD2 (6 bases). With 3 bases removed from V and 10 bases from J, the gap between germline ends came to 18 bases. Per the germline V gene, CDR1 is KGHDR and CDR2 is SFDVKD. CDR3 length: 15 residues. The CDR3 sequence: CATSDNSGGINEQFF. The DNA for the CDR3 is TGTGCCACCAGTGATAATAGCGGCGGGATTAACGAGCAGTTCTTC.

CDR3 DNA sequence: TGTGCCAGTACCCCAAGGGTAGTGTCCTCCTACAATGAGCAGTTCTTC. This translates into CASTPRVVSSYNEQFF. The chain carries TRBV19 and TRBJ2-1; D gene unclear. The CDR3 is made up of 16 amino acids. V lost 7 bases to trimming and J lost 0 bases, with 16 bases between them. Germline V gene data show CDR1 as LNHDA and CDR2 as SQIVND (reference sequence).

The J gene is TRBJ2-7, the V gene TRBV28; a possible D gene is TRBD2 (6 bases). This CDR3 region has 13 residues. The germline gives CDR1 MDHEN, CDR2 SYDVKM. The V end lost 9 bases, the J end lost 6 bases, and 18 bases lay between the germline ends. In DNA, the CDR3 is TGTGCCAGTCACTCGGGGGAGTTGCTCGAGCAGTACTTC. Amino acids: CASHSGELLEQYF.

The V and J genes are TRBV29-1 and TRBJ1-1; D gene ambiguous. CDR1 and CDR2 (germline): SQVTM, ANQGSEA. This CDR3 region has 13 residues. V was cut by 6 bases and J by 3 bases, with 14 bases left in between. The CDR3 sequence: CSVSTLFDTEAFF. CDR3 bases: TGCAGCGTCTCGACCCTTTTTGACACTGAAGCTTTCTTT.

The J gene is TRBJ1-2, the V gene TRBV6-5, with no clear D. Trimming took off 0 bases at V and 7 bases at J, with 15 bases between the two ends. Looked up from germline, CDR1 is MNHEY and CDR2 is SVGAGI. The CDR3 is made up of 15 amino acids. The CDR3 sequence: CASSYSFILTGGYTF. In nucleotides, the CDR3 is TGTGCCAGCAGTTACTCGTTTATCTTAACCGGTGGCTACACCTTC.

V and J are TRBV19 and TRBJ1-1; D ambiguous. The germline gives CDR1 LNHDA, CDR2 SQIVND (reference sequence). Trimming shortened V by 5 bases and J by 0 bases, and 13 bases separated the two germline ends. CDR3 length equals 15 residues. In DNA form, the CDR3 reads TGTGCCAGTAGTTCCTTTCCGGGAGTGAACACTGAAGCTTTCTTT. Translating gives CASSSFPGVNTEAFF.

This chain uses TRBV4-1 with TRBJ2-7; 7 bases are shared with TRBD2. The CDR3 has 15 residues. V was clipped by 4 bases and J by 6 bases; unmatched bases: 12. Germline V gives CDR1 MGHRA, CDR2 YSYEKL. In DNA, the CDR3 is TGCGCCAGCAGCCTTCTTGCGAGCGGGGTAGGCGAGCAGTACTTC. Translated, it gives CASSLLASGVGEQYF.